This T cell receptor (beta chain) was identified in a study of T cell responses to AZD1222 COVID-19 vaccine (dated by TCRdb to about 2021). Study-wide context: TCR sequencing was performed for fewer than 250 trial participants, of whom about 200 were given two doses of AZD1222 and around 25 were given two doses of MenACWY control vaccine. Enrollment into the trials was organized by age into subgroups of 18-55, 56-69 and 70-plus years, and those subgroups contained roughly 150, 30 and 60 TCR-sequenced participants, respectively. Broad study findings and their caveats: After two AZD1222 doses, both the breadth and the depth of spike-specific TCRs were significantly higher than at day 0 and than in MenACWY recipients. Conclusions about previously exposed vaccinees were limited because only a handful of AZD1222 recipients were SARS-CoV-2 seropositive at baseline. Reportedly, close to half of the unique spike-specific TCRs recognized epitopes lying outside the regions that are mutated in the B.1.351 and B.1.1.7 variants. No day 14 peak-response samples were available, so repertoires were characterized only after the peak T cell response. CD4 TCRs associated with the vaccine covered the entire spike protein, and the dominant responses were in regions 160-218 and 743-854. The 56-69-year group was small, and its depth increase did not reach significance, likely because of low power. Participants were mostly white British, with more females than males. The authors suggested clonal diversity may have been underestimated.

CDR1 and CDR2 are drawn from the germline V gene (reference sequence): SSHAT, FNYEAQ. The CDR3 sequence holds 18 residues, the cysteine and phenylalanine included. The CDR3 DNA has 54 bases and is translated from base 1. The CDR3 regions of human TCRbeta chains were subjected to immunosequencing. The original methods were these. Repertoire TCRs were matched against a reference library of SARS-CoV-2-specific TCRs generated with the MIRA antigen-specificity platform. Breadth was defined as the fraction of unique TCRs that were SARS-CoV-2-associated. Depth was defined as the fraction of total T cells that were SARS-CoV-2-associated. Using the MIRA data, each spike-specific TCR was assigned both to the spike region to which the TCR was reactive and to a CD4 or CD8 class. Log10-transformed breadth and depth values were compared by one-way ANOVA with Sidak's multiple comparisons tests. Drawn from immuneACCESS, this table holds only the in-frame rearrangements with V and J called that TCRdb kept. Clones are partly lost; checked studies trace under half to an unresolved V gene and leave the rest unexplained. Clone size and V and J calls were adopted from that table, with D and trimming inferred from the DNA. This sample has 97,000 or so clones in its table, and approximately 90% of those were observed once. The ten largest clones take up around 8% of the sample.

To note about this clone: The clone's antigen remains unknown. One junction end disagrees with the germline gene, perhaps due to a read error.

The meaning of the sample's time point label: about 28 days (+/-7) after the second vaccine dose. AZD1222 recipients with second doses at about 4 weeks or about 12 weeks were pooled, because spike-specific TCR depth and breadth did not differ between schedules. The vaccinee samples were drawn from two UK trials, COV001 and COV002, one of which was a single-blind randomized controlled phase 2/3 trial testing AZD1222 (ChAdOx1 nCoV-19) in healthy adults. For TCRbeta chain sequencing, PBMC samples from trial participants were taken at day 0 and at day 28 after the second dose. The source material was peripheral blood, sampled 28 days after the second AZD1222 dose. This clonotype was sampled from an adult who received the AZD1222 COVID-19 vaccine. This sequence uses TRBV7-7 and TRBJ1-3; the D gene is unclear. The nucleotides read TGTGCTAGCAGCTTAGCGCTAATCGGGCAGAGACATTCAAACACCATATATTTT. This is translated as CASSLALIGQRHSNTIYF.